The 13 T cell receptor beta chains below were found in one sample sequenced in a study of blood T cell repertoires in COVID-19. Produced via immunoSEQ multiplex PCR; TCRdb's table is partial and in-frame only. Altogether under 200,000 clones are present, more than 75% being singletons, with the ten largest covering 5% to 6.5%. Material: peripheral blood. Receptors originate from a man aged 35-49 years with active or convalescent COVID-19.

The chain recombines TRBV3-1 (or the pseudogene TRBV3-2) with TRBJ1-2; TRBD1 might be the D (5 bases). The germline V gene has CDR1 LGHDT and CDR2 YNNKEL (reference sequence). The CDR3 runs to 14 residues. Trimming removed 0 bases from V and 4 bases from J, with 9 bases in between. The CDR3 nucleotides are TGTGCCAGCAGCCAAGAGGCAGGGCTCTATGGCTACACCTTC. Amino acids: CASSQEAGLYGYTF.

The chain employs TRBV6-5 and TRBJ2-2, with TRBD1 matching 8 bases. The CDR3 is 16 amino acids. From germline, CDR1 is MNHEY and CDR2 SVGAGI. J gave up 0 bases and V 3 bases, and 3 bases lay outside the gene matches. The CDR3 loop reads CASSYQGAANTGELFF. Written as DNA, the CDR3 is TGTGCCAGCAGTTATCAGGGGGCGGCGAACACCGGGGAGCTGTTTTTT.

The chain carries TRBV2 and TRBJ2-1; TRBD2 aligns across 8 bases. Germline V lookup: CDR1 SNHLY, CDR2 FYNNEI. V shed 6 bases, J shed 3 bases, and the junction held 7 bases outside the gene matches. The CDR3 spans 15 residues. CDR3 DNA sequence: TGTGCCAGCAGCGCAACTAGCGGAGGCTACAATGAGCAGTTCTTC. Protein: CASSATSGGYNEQFF.

The gene calls are TRBV12-5 and TRBJ1-6; 10 bases map to TRBD1. Unmatched junction bases numbered 9, after V lost 3 bases and J lost 10 bases. This CDR3 is 16 amino acids long. The germline V gene has CDR1 LGHNT and CDR2 FRNRAP. The CDR3: CASGFSRGTGVSPLHF. CDR3 bases: TGTGCTAGTGGTTTTTCTCGAGGGACAGGGGTCTCACCCCTCCACTTT.

CDR3 DNA: TGTGCCAGCAGTCTCCAACGGGGAGACTATGGCTACACCTTC. Encoded protein: CASSLQRGDYGYTF. The chain employs TRBV6-5 and TRBJ1-2; no reliable D call. Looked up from germline, CDR1 is MNHEY and CDR2 is SVGAGI. The CDR3 spans 14 residues. V was shortened by 5 bases and J by 3 bases, with 13 bases between the two germline ends.

This clone occurred a few times. V and J are TRBV2 and TRBJ1-6; possibly TRBD1 for D (6 bases). CDR1 and CDR2 (germline): SNHLY, FYNNEI. V was trimmed by 2 bases and J by 8 bases, leaving 10 bases between them. The CDR3 has 14 amino acids. The CDR3 coding sequence is TGTGCCAGCAGTGAAAGGGGGTCCCATTCACCCCTCCACTTT. It encodes CASSERGSHSPLHF.

The chain employs TRBV6-2 or TRBV6-3 and TRBJ2-1; 11 bases fit TRBD2. Trimming took 4 bases from V and 7 from J; bases not matched to a gene: 3. The germline V gene encodes CDR1 MNHEY and CDR2 SVGEGT. There are 14 residues in the CDR3. The CDR3 region has the DNA TGTGCCAGCAGTTTACTAGCGGGGGATAATGAGCAGTTCTTC. This translates into CASSLLAGDNEQFF.

Here the CDR3 DNA reads TGTGCCAGCGGTCGACAGGGGCCCTCTGGAAACACCATATATTTT. Translated, it gives CASGRQGPSGNTIYF. The V call is TRBV6-5, the J call TRBJ1-3, with 8 bases identical to TRBD1. Unmatched junction bases numbered 6, after V lost 8 bases and J lost 0 bases. Looked up from germline, CDR1 is MNHEY and CDR2 is SVGAGI. The CDR3 contains 15 residues.

This clone was detected once. The CDR3 sequence is CASSLGGPGNTIYF. The CDR3 DNA reads TGTGCCAGCAGTTTGGGGGGGCCTGGAAACACCATATATTTT. This sequence joins TRBV6-6 and TRBJ1-3, with D perhaps TRBD1 (6 bases). Germline assignment: CDR1 MNHNY and CDR2 SVGAGI (reference sequence). Trimming cost V 4 bases and J 2 bases, with 9 bases left between them. CDR3 length equals 14 residues.

V and J are TRBV20-1 and TRBJ2-2, with 9 positions matching TRBD2. The J segment lost 5 bases and the V segment lost 6 bases, leaving 10 bases of the junction unmatched. Germline V gene sequence: CDR1 DFQATT, CDR2 SNEGSKA (reference sequence). The CDR3 runs 15 residues. The chain's CDR3 is CSASSGSSKTGELFF. The CDR3 DNA sequence: TGCAGTGCCAGTAGCGGGAGTAGTAAGACCGGGGAGCTGTTTTTT.

This clone was seen many times. The V call is TRBV5-5, the J call TRBJ2-1, with 8 bases aligning to TRBD2. CDR3 length: 15 amino acids. Unmatched junction bases numbered 1, after V lost 2 bases and J lost 0 bases. CDR1 and CDR2 (germline): SGHKS, YYEKEE (reference sequence). CDR3 bases: TGTGCCAGCAGCTTCGCGGGAGGCTCCTACAATGAGCAGTTCTTC. It translates to CASSFAGGSYNEQFF.

The rearrangement joins TRBV11-3 to TRBJ2-1, with D possibly TRBD2 on 6 matching bases. V lost 4 bases and J 0 bases, leaving 13 bases between the germline ends. This CDR3 has 16 residues. Per germline, CDR1 SGHNT and CDR2 YENEEA. The CDR3 loop reads CASSSLWGGSYNEQFF. The CDR3 DNA is TGTGCCAGCAGCTCCCTGTGGGGAGGCTCCTACAATGAGCAGTTCTTC.

The rearrangement links TRBV25-1 to TRBJ2-5; tentative D call: TRBD1 (5 bases). CDR1 MGHDK and CDR2 SYGVNS come from the germline V gene. Trimming took 8 bases from V and 2 from J, leaving 15 bases between them. The CDR3 is made up of 14 amino acids. This CDR3 is CASSVIRQQETQYF. The CDR3 DNA follows: TGTGCCAGCTCAGTCATCCGACAGCAAGAGACCCAGTACTTC.